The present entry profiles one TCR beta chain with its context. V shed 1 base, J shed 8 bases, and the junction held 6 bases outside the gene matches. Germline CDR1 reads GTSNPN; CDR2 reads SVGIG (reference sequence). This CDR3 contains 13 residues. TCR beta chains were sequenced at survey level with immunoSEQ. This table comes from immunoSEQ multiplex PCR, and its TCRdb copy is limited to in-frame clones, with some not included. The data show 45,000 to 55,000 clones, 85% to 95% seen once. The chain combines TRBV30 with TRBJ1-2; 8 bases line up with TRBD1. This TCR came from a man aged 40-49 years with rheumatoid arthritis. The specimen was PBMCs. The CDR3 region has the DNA TGTGCCTGGAGTGAGGGGACAGGCGGCGGCTACACCTTC. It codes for CAWSEGTGGGYTF.